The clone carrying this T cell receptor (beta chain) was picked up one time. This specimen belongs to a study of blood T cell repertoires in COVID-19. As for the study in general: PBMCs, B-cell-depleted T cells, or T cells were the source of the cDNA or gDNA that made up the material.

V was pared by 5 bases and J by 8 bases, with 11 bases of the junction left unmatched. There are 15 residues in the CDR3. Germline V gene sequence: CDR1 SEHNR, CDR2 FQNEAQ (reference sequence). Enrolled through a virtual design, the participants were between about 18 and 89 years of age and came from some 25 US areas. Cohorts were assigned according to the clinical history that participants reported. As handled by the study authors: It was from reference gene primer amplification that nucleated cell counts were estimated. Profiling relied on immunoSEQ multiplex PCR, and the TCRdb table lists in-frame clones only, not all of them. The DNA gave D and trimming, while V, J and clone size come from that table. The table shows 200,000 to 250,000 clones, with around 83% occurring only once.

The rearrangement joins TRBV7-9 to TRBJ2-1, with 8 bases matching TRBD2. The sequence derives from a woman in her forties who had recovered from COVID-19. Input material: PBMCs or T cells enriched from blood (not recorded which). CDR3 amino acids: CASSPPGTSWYEQFF. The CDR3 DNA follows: TGTGCCAGCAGCCCACCCGGGACTAGTTGGTATGAGCAGTTCTTC.